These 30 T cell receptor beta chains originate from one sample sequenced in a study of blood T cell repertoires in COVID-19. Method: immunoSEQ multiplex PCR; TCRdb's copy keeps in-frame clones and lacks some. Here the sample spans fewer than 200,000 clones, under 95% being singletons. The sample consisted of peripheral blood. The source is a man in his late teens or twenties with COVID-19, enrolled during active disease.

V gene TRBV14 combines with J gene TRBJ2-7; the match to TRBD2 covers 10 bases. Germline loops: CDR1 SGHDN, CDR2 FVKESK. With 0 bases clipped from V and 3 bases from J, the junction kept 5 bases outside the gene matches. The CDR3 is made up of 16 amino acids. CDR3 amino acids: CASSQDWLAGDYEQYF. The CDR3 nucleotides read TGTGCCAGCAGCCAAGATTGGCTAGCGGGGGACTACGAGCAGTACTTC.

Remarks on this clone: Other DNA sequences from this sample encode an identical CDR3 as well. CDR3 nucleotide sequence: TGTGCCAGCAGTCCAGTCAAGGAGGATGGCTACACCTTC. Its translation: CASSPVKEDGYTF. This chain links TRBV6-2 or TRBV6-3 with TRBJ1-2; D is undetermined. Looked up from germline, CDR1 is MNHEY and CDR2 is SVGEGT. The CDR3 has 13 residues. Trimming took off 5 bases at V and 6 bases at J, with 13 bases between the two ends.

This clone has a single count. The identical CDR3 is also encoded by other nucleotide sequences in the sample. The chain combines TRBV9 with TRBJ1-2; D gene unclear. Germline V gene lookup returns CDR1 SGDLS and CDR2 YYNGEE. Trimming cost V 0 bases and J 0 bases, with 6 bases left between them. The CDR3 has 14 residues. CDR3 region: CASSVASANYGYTF. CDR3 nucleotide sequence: TGTGCCAGCAGCGTAGCTTCTGCTAACTATGGCTACACCTTC.

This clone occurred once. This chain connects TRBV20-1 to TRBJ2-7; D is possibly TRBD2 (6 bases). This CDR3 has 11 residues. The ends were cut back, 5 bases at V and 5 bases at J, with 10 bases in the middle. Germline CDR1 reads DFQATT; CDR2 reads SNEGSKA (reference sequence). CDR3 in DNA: TGCAGTGCTCAGGGACTCGACGAGCAGTACTTC. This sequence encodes CSAQGLDEQYF.

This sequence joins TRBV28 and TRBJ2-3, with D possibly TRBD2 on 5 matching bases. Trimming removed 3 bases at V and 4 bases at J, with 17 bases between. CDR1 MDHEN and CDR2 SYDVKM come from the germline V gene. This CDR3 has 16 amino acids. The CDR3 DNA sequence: TGTGCCAGCAGTTTTGGAGGATCTCCCGGGCCAGATACGCAGTATTTT. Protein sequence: CASSFGGSPGPDTQYF. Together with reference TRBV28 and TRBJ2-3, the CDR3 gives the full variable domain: DVKVTQSSRYLVKRTGEKVFLECVQDMDHENMFWYRQDPGLGLRLIYFSYDVKMKEKGDIPEGYSVSREKKERFSLILESASTNQTSMYLCASSFGGSPGPDTQYFGPGTRLTVL.

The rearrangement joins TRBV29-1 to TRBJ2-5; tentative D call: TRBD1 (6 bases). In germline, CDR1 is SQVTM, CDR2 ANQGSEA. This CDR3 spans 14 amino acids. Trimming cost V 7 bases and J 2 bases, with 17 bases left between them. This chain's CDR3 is CSASRVGQQETQYF. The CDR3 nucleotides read TGCAGCGCCAGCCGAGTAGGACAGCAAGAGACCCAGTACTTC.

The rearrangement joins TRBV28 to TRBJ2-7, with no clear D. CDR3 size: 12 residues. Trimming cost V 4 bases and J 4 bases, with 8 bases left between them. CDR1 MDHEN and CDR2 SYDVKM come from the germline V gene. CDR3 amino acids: CASSSPAYEQYF. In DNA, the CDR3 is TGTGCCAGCAGTTCTCCAGCGTACGAGCAGTACTTC. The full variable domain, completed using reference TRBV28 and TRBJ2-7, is DVKVTQSSRYLVKRTGEKVFLECVQDMDHENMFWYRQDPGLGLRLIYFSYDVKMKEKGDIPEGYSVSREKKERFSLILESASTNQTSMYLCASSSPAYEQYFGPGTRLTVT.

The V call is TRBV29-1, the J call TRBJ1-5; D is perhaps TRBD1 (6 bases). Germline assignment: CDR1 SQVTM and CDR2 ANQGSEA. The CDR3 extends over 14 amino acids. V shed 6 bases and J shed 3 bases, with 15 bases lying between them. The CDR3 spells CSVPGMGANQPQHF. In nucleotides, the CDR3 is TGCAGCGTACCTGGGATGGGGGCCAATCAGCCCCAGCATTTT.

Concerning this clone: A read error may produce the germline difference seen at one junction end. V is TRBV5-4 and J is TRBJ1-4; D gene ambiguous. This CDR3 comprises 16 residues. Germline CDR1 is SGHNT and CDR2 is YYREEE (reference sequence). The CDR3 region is CASSLTPRRTNEKLLF. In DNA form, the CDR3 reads TGTGCCAGCAGCCTTACACCCCGGCGGACTAATGAAAAACTGCTTTTT.

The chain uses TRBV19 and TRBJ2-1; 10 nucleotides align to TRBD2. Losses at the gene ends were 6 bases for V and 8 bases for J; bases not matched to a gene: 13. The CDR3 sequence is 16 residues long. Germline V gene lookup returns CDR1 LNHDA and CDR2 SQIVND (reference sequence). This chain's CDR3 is CASSPPLAGVRDEQFF. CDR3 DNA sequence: TGTGCCAGTAGCCCCCCTCTAGCGGGAGTTAGGGATGAGCAGTTCTTC.

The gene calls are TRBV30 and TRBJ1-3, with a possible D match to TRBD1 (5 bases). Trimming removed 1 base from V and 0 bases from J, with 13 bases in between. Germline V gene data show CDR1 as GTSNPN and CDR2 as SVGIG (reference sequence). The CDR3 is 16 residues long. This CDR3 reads CAWSAGLWTSGNTIYF. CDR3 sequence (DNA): TGTGCCTGGAGTGCGGGACTTTGGACCTCTGGAAACACCATATATTTT.

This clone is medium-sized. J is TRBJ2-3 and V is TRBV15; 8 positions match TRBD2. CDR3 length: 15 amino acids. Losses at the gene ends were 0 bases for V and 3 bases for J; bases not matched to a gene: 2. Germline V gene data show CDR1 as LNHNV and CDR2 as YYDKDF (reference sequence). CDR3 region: CATSRDLAGTDTQYF. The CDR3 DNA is TGTGCCACCAGCAGAGATTTAGCGGGGACAGATACGCAGTATTTT.

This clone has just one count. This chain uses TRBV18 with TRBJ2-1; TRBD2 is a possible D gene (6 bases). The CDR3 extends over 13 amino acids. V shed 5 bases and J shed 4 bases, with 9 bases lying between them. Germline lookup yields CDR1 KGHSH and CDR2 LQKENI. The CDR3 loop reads CASSRSGYNEQFF. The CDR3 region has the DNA TGTGCCAGCTCAAGGAGCGGGTACAATGAGCAGTTCTTC.

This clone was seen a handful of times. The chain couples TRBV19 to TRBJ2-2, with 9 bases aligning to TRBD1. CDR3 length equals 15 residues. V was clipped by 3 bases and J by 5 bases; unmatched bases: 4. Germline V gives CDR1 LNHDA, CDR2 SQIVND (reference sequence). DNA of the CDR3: TGTGCCAGTAGTATGGGACAGGGTCCGACCGGGGAGCTGTTTTTT. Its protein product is CASSMGQGPTGELFF.

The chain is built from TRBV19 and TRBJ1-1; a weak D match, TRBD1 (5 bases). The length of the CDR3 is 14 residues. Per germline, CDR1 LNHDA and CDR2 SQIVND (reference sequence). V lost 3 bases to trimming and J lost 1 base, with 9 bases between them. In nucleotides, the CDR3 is TGTGCCAGTAGTATTAGGGGTACGAACACTGAAGCTTTCTTT. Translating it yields CASSIRGTNTEAFF.

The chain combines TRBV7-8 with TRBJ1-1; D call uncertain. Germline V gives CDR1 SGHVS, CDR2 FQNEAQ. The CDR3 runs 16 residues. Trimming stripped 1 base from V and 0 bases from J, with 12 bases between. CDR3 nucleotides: TGTGCCAGCAGCTTAGGGGGAAGGAGGTTGAACACTGAAGCTTTCTTT. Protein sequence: CASSLGGRRLNTEAFF.

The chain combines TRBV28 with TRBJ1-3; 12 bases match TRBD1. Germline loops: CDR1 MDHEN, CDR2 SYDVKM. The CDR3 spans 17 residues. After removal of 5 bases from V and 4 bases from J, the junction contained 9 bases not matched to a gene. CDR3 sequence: CASSLIRDRGLGNTIYF. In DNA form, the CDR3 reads TGTGCCAGCAGTCTCATCCGGGACAGGGGGCTAGGAAACACCATATATTTT.

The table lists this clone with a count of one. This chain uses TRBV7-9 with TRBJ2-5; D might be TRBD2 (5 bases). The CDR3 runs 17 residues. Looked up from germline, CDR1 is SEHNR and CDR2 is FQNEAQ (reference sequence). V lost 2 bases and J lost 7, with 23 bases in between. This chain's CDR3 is CASSLFRAGLSGRTQYF. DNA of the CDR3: TGTGCCAGCAGCTTATTTCGGGCCGGACTGTCCGGTCGGACCCAGTACTTC.

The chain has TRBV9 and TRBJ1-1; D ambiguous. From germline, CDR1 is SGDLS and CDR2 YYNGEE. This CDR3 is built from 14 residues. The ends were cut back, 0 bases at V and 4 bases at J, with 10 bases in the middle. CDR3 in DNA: TGTGCCAGCAGCGTAGCCGGGAAGGGCACTGAAGCTTTCTTT. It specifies CASSVAGKGTEAFF.

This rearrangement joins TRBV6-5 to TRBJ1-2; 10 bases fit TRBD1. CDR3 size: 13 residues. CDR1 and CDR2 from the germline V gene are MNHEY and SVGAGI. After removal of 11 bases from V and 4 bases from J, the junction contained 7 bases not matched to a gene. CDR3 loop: CAGDRGPSYGYTF. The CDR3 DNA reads TGTGCCGGCGACAGGGGGCCGAGCTATGGCTACACCTTC.

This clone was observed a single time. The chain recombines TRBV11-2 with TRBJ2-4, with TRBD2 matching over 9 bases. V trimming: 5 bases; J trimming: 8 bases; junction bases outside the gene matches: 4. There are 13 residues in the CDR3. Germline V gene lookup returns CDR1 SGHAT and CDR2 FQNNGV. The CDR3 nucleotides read TGTGCCAGCAGCCGGGCGGGAGGGGACATTCAGTACTTC. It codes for CASSRAGGDIQYF.

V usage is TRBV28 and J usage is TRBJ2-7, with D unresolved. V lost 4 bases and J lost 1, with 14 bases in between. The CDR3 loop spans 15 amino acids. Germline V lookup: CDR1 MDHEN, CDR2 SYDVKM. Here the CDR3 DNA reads TGTGCCAGCAGTTCCCCCCGGTCCGGGTCCTACGAGCAGTACTTC. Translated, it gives CASSSPRSGSYEQYF.

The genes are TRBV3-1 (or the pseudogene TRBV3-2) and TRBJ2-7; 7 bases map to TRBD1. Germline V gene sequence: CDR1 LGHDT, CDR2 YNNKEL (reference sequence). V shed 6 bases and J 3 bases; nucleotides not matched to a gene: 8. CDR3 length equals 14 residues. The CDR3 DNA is TGTGCCAGCAGTCGGTCCCAGGGGGACTACGAGCAGTACTTC. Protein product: CASSRSQGDYEQYF.

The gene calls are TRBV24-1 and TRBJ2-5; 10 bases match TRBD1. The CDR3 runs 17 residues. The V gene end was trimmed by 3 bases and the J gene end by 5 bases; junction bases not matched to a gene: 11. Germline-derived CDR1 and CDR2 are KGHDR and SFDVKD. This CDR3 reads CATSDAGQGRLQETQYF. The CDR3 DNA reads TGTGCCACCAGTGATGCGGGACAGGGGAGGCTACAGGAGACCCAGTACTTC.

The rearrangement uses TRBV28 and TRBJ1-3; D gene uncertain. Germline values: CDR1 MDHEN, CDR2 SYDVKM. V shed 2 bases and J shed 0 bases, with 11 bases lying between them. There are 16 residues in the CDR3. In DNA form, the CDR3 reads TGTGCCAGCAGTTTACCAGGACTGAACTCTGGAAACACCATATATTTT. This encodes CASSLPGLNSGNTIYF. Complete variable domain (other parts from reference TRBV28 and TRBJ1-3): DVKVTQSSRYLVKRTGEKVFLECVQDMDHENMFWYRQDPGLGLRLIYFSYDVKMKEKGDIPEGYSVSREKKERFSLILESASTNQTSMYLCASSLPGLNSGNTIYFGEGSWLTVV.

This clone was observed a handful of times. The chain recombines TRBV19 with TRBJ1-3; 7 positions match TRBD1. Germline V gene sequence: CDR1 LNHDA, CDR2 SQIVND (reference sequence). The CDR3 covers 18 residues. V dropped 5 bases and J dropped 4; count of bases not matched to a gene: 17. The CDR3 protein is CASSGRGVRGSAGNTIYF. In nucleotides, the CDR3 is TGTGCCAGTAGTGGCAGGGGGGTAAGAGGATCGGCCGGAAACACCATATATTTT.

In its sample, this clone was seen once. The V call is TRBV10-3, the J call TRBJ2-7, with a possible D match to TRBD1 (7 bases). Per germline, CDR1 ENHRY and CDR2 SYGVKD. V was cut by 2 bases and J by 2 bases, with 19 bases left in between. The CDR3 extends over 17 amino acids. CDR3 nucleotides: TGTGCCATCAGTGAGCCAGGGGCGGGACAGTCCACCTACGAGCAGTACTTC. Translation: CAISEPGAGQSTYEQYF.

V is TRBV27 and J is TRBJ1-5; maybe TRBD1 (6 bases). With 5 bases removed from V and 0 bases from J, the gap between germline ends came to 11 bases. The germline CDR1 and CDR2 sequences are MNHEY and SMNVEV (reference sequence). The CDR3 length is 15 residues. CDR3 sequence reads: CASSLIGGSNQPQHF. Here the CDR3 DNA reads TGTGCCAGCAGTCTAATAGGGGGTAGCAATCAGCCCCAGCATTTT.

CDR3 sequence reads: CASSLGLAREQYF. The CDR3 DNA reads TGTGCCAGCAGTCTGGGACTAGCGCGGGAGCAGTACTTC. The chain uses TRBV27 and TRBJ2-7; 10 positions agree with TRBD2. The length of the CDR3 is 13 residues. Trimming took 5 bases from V and 7 from J; bases not matched to a gene: 5. Germline-derived CDR1 and CDR2 are MNHEY and SMNVEV (reference sequence).

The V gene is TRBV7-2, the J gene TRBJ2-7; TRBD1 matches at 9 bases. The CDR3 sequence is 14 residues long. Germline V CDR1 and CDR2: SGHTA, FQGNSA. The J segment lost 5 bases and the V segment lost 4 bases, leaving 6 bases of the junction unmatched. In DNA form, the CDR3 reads TGTGCCAGCAGCTCCGGACAGGGGATCCACGAGCAGTACTTC. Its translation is CASSSGQGIHEQYF.